The subject of this entry is one TCR beta chain. The data are from a study of blood T cell repertoires in COVID-19. CDR3 length equals 14 residues. In germline, CDR1 is MGHRA, CDR2 YSYEKL. The V end was cut by 0 bases, the J end by 4 bases, with 10 bases between. Sequenced by immunoSEQ multiplex PCR; TCRdb stores in-frame clones only, minus some. The sample holds 150,000 to 180,000 clones; 75% to 85% are singletons and the top ten take 9.5% to 13%. This TCR derives from a woman aged 60 to 75 with COVID-19, enrolled during active disease. The sample comprised peripheral blood. The genes are TRBV4-1 and TRBJ2-7, with D maybe TRBD2 (6 bases). The CDR3, as DNA: TGCGCCAGCAGCCAAGACTACGGACTATACGAGCAGTACTTC. Protein product: CASSQDYGLYEQYF.